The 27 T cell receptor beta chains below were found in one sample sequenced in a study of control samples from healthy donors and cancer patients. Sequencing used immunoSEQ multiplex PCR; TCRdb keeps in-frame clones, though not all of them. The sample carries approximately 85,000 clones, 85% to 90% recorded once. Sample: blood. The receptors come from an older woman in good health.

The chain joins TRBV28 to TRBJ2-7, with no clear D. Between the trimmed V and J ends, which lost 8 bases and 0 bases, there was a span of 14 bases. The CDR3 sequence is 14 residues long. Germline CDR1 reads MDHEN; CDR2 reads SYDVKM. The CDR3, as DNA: TGTGCCAGCTGGGGATCCTCAAGCTCCTACGAGCAGTACTTC. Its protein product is CASWGSSSSYEQYF. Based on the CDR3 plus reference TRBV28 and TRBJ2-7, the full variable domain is DVKVTQSSRYLVKRTGEKVFLECVQDMDHENMFWYRQDPGLGLRLIYFSYDVKMKEKGDIPEGYSVSREKKERFSLILESASTNQTSMYLCASWGSSSSYEQYFGPGTRLTVT.

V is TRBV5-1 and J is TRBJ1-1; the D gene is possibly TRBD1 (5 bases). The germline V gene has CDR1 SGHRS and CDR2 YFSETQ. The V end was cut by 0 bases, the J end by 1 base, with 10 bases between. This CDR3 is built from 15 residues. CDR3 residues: CASSLAGQGNTEAFF. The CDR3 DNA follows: TGCGCCAGCAGCTTGGCCGGGCAGGGGAACACTGAAGCTTTCTTT.

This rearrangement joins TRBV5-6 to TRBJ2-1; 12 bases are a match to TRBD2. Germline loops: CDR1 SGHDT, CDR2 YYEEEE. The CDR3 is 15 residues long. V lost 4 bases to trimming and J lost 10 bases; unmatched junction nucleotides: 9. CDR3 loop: CASSLLAGGGGEQFF. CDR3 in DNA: TGTGCCAGCAGCCTTCTAGCGGGAGGGGGGGGCGAGCAGTTCTTC. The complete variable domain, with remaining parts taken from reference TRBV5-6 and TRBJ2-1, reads DAGVTQSPTHLIKTRGQQVTLRCSPKSGHDTVSWYQQALGQGPQFIFQYYEEEERQRGNFPDRFSGHQFPNYSSELNVNALLLGDSALYLCASSLLAGGGGEQFFGPGTRLTVL.

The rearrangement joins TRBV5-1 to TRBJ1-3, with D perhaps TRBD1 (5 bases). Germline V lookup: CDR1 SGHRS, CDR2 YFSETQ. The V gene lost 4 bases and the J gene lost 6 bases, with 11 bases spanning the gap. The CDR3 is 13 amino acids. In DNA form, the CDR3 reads TGCGCCAGCAGCAAGGGACCTCAAAACACCATATATTTT. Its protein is CASSKGPQNTIYF. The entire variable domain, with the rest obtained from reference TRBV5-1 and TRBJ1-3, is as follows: KAGVTQTPRYLIKTRGQQVTLSCSPISGHRSVSWYQQTPGQGLQFLFEYFSETQRNKGNFPGRFSGRQFSNSRSEMNVSTLELGDSALYLCASSKGPQNTIYFGEGSWLTVV.

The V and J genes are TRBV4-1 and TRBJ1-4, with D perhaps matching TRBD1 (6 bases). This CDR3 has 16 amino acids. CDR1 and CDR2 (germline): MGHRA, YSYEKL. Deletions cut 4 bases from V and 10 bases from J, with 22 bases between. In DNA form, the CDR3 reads TGCGCCAGCAGCCGCGGAGGGCGGGGGGGCGGTGGAAAACTGTTTTTT. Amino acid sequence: CASSRGGRGGGGKLFF.

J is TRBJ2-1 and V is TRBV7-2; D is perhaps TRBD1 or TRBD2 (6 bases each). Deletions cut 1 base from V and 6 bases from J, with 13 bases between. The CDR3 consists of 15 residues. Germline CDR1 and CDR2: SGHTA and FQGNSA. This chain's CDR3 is CASSLGVGGGNEQFF. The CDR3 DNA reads TGTGCCAGCAGCTTAGGTGTCGGAGGGGGCAATGAGCAGTTCTTC.

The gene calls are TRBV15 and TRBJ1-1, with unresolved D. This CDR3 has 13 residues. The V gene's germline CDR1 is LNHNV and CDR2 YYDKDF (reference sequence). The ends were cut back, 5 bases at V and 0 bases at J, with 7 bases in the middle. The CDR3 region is CATSRRVNTEAFF. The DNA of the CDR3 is TGTGCCACCAGCCGACGGGTGAACACTGAAGCTTTCTTT.

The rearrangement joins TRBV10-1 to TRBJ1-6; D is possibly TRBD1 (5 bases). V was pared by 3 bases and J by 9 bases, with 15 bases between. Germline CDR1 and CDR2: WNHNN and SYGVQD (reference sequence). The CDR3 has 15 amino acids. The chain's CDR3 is CASSDRAGWRSPLHF. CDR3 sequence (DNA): TGCGCCAGCAGTGATCGGGCAGGGTGGCGTTCACCCCTCCACTTT.

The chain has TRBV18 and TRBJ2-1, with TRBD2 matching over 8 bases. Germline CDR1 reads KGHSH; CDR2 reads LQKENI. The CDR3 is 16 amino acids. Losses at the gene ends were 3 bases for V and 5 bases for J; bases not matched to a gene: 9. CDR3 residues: CASSPPAGAWNNEQFF. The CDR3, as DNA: TGTGCCAGCTCACCTCCAGCGGGAGCCTGGAACAATGAGCAGTTCTTC.

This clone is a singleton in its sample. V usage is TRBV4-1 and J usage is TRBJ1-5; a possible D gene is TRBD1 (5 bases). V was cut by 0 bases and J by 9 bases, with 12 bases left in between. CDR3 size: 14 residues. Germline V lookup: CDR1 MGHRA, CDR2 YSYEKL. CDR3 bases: TGCGCCAGCAGCCAAGATGGGGGGGATTGGCCCCAGCATTTT. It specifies CASSQDGGDWPQHF.

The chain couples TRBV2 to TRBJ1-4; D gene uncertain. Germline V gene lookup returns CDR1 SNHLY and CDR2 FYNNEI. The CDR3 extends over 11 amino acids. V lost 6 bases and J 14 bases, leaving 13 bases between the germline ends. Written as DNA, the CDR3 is TGTGCCAGCAGGGTAGAGGATTTTCTGTTTTTT. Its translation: CASRVEDFLFF.

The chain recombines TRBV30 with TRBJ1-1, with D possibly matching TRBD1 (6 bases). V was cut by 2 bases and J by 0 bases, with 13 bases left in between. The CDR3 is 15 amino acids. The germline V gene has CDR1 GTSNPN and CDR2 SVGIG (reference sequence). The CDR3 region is CAWSKGTLMNTEAFF. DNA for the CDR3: TGTGCCTGGAGTAAGGGGACACTGATGAACACTGAAGCTTTCTTT.

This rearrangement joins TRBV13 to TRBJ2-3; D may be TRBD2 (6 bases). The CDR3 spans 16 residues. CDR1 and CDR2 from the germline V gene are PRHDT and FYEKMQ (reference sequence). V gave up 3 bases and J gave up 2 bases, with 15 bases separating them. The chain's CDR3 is CASSFLGGAYTDTQYF. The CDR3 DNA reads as TGTGCCAGCAGCTTCTTGGGCGGGGCTTACACAGATACGCAGTATTTT.

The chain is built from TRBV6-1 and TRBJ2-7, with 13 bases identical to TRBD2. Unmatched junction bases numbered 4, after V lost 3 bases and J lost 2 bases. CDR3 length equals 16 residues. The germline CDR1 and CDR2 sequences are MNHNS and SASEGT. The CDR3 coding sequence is TGTGCCAGCAGTGAGGGACTAGCGGGGTTGACCTACGAGCAGTACTTC. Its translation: CASSEGLAGLTYEQYF.

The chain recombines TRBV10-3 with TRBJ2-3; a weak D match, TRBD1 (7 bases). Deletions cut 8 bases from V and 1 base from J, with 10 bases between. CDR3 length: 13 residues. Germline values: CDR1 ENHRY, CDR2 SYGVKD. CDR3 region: CAISRGGTDTQYF. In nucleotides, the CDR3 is TGTGCCATCTCCAGGGGGGGCACAGATACGCAGTATTTT.

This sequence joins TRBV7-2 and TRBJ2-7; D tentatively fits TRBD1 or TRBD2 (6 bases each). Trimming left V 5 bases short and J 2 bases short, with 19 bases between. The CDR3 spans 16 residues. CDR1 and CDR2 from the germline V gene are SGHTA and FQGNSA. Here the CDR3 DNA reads TGTGCCAGCAGCCCCCGGTCGGGGGCTCCCCCCTACGAGCAGTACTTC. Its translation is CASSPRSGAPPYEQYF. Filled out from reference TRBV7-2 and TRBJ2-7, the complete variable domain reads GAGVSQSPSNKVTEKGKDVELRCDPISGHTALYWYRQSLGQGLEFLIYFQGNSAPDKSGLPSDRFSAERTGGSVSTLTIQRTQQEDSAVYLCASSPRSGAPPYEQYFGPGTRLTVT.

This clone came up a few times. CDR3 residues: CASSFPGQGIYEQYF. As DNA, the CDR3 is TGTGCCAGCAGCTTCCCGGGACAGGGAATCTACGAGCAGTACTTC. The rearrangement links TRBV3-1 (or the pseudogene TRBV3-2) to TRBJ2-7; 9 bases line up with TRBD1. The CDR3 is 15 residues long. The trim removed 5 bases at V and 3 bases at J, leaving 8 bases unmatched. Germline-derived CDR1 and CDR2 are LGHDT and YNNKEL (reference sequence).

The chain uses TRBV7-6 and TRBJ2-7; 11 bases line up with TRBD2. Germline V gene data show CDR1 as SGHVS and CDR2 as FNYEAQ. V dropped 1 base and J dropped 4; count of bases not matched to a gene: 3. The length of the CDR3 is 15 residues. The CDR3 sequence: CASSLDSGRAYEQYF. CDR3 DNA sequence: TGTGCCAGCAGCTTAGATAGCGGGAGGGCTTACGAGCAGTACTTC.

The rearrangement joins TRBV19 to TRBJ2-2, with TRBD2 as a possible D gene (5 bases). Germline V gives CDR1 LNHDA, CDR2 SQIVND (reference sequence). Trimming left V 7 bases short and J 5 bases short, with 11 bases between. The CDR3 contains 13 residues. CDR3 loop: CASTIPGTGELFF. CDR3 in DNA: TGTGCCAGTACAATCCCGGGAACCGGGGAGCTGTTTTTT.

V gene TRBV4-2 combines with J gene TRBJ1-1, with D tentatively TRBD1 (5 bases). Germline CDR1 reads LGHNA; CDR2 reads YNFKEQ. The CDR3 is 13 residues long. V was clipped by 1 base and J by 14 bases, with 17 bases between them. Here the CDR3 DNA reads TGTGCCAGCAGCCAAGTGGGGGGGTGGGCGTTGTTCTTT. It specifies CASSQVGGWALFF.

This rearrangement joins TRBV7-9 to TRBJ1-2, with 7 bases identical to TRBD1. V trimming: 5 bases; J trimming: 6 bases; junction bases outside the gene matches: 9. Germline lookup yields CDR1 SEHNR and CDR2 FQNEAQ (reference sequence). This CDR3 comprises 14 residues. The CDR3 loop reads CASSPERGRDGYTF. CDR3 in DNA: TGTGCCAGCAGCCCGGAGAGGGGGCGAGATGGCTACACCTTC. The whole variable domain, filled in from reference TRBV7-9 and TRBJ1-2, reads DTGVSQNPRHKITKRGQNVTFRCDPISEHNRLYWYRQTLGQGPEFLTYFQNEAQLEKSRLLSDRFSAERPKGSFSTLEIQRTEQGDSAMYLCASSPERGRDGYTFGSGTRLTVV.

CDR3 sequence: CASRSPGKEQYF. The CDR3 DNA is TGTGCCAGCAGGAGTCCCGGGAAAGAGCAGTACTTC. This rearrangement joins TRBV6-5 to TRBJ2-7; TRBD2 is a possible D gene (5 bases). This CDR3 contains 12 residues. Trimming shortened V by 6 bases and J by 7 bases, and 13 bases separated the two germline ends. CDR1 and CDR2 (germline): MNHEY, SVGAGI.

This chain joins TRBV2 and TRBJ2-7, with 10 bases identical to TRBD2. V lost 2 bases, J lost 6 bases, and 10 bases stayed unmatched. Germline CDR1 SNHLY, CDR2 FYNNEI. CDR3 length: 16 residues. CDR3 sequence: CASSERVAGGSLEQYF. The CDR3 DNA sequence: TGTGCCAGCAGTGAAAGGGTAGCGGGAGGCTCCCTCGAGCAGTACTTC.

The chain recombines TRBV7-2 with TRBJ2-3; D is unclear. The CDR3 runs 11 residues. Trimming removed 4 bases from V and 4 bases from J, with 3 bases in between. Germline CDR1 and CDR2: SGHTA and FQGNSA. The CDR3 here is CASSSSDTQYF. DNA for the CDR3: TGTGCCAGCAGCTCCTCAGATACGCAGTATTTT.

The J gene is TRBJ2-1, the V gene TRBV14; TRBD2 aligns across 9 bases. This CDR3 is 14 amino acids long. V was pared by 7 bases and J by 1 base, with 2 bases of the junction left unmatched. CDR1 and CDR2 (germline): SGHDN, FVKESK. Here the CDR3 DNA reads TGTGCCAGCACTAGCGGGATATCCTACAATGAGCAGTTCTTC. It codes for CASTSGISYNEQFF.

CDR3 nucleotide sequence: TGTGCCACCAGCAGAGTGCGGACTACCGCCTGGAATGAGCAGTTCTTC. It is translated as CATSRVRTTAWNEQFF. The chain carries TRBV15 and TRBJ2-1; TRBD2 might be the D (6 bases). CDR3 length: 16 residues. Trimming removed 1 base at V and 7 bases at J, with 17 bases between. CDR1 is LNHNV, CDR2 YYDKDF, per germline (reference sequence). Full variable domain (missing parts from reference TRBV15 and TRBJ2-1): DAMVIQNPRYQVTQFGKPVTLSCSQTLNHNVMYWYQQKSSQAPKLLFHYYDKDFNNEADTPDNFQSRRPNTSFCFLDIRSPGLGDTAMYLCATSRVRTTAWNEQFFGPGTRLTVL.

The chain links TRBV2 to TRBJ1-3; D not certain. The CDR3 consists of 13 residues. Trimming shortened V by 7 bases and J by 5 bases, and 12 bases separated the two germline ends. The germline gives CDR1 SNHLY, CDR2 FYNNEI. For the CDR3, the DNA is TGTGCCAGCACTACAAGGTCCCGAAACACCATATATTTT. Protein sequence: CASTTRSRNTIYF.